This passage covers 29 T cell receptor beta chains from one sample sequenced in a study of sequential checkpoint blockade in melanoma. The treatment here: randomized to nivolumab then ipilimumab (arm A) or the reverse (arm B). Profiled with immunoSEQ multiplex PCR; TCRdb holds only in-frame clones, not every one. The data hold some 40,000 clones, with 80% to 90% observed a single time. The specimen was CD8+ T cells sorted from blood (inferred from file names), collected from a patient given nivolumab and ipilimumab in sequence. The source of these receptors is a human donor with melanoma.

This chain connects TRBV27 to TRBJ1-1, with D possibly matching TRBD1 (5 bases). The CDR3 is 13 residues long. V dropped 2 bases and J dropped 6 bases, with 10 bases sitting between them. Germline V gene sequence: CDR1 MNHEY, CDR2 SMNVEV (reference sequence). The CDR3 DNA follows: TGTGCCAGCAGTTTAACGGGGGAGCCTGAAGCTTTCTTT. Amino acid sequence: CASSLTGEPEAFF.

The rearrangement uses TRBV7-9 and TRBJ2-1, with TRBD2 identical over 10 bases. The germline CDR1 and CDR2 sequences are SEHNR and FQNEAQ (reference sequence). V dropped 5 bases and J dropped 4; count of bases not matched to a gene: 8. The CDR3 has 16 residues. CDR3 coding DNA: TGTGCCAGCAGCCCTGAACCGGGACTAGCGTACAATGAGCAGTTCTTC. Translating gives CASSPEPGLAYNEQFF.

The chain links TRBV7-3 to TRBJ2-1; TRBD2 agrees at 10 bases. The ends lost 5 bases at V and 2 bases at J; junction bases unmatched: 3. CDR1 and CDR2 (germline): SGHTA, FQGTGA. The CDR3 contains 15 residues. DNA for the CDR3: TGTGCCAGCAGCCCAGCGGGAGGGCCCTACAATGAGCAGTTCTTC. Encoded protein: CASSPAGGPYNEQFF.

The V call is TRBV9, the J call TRBJ2-5, with a weak D call TRBD2 (6 bases). The assigned J gene may be wrong: the sequence end matches TRBJ2-7 better. The germline CDR1 and CDR2 sequences are SGDLS and YYNGEE. The CDR3 loop spans 13 amino acids. CDR3 sequence: CASSVVSGDEQYF. CDR3 DNA: TGTGCCAGCAGCGTAGTATCGGGAGACGAGCAGTACTTC.

The J gene is TRBJ2-2, the V gene TRBV28; TRBD2 matches at 9 bases. This CDR3 contains 17 residues. The V gene's germline CDR1 is MDHEN and CDR2 SYDVKM. J lost 4 bases, V lost 6 bases, and 12 bases had no gene match. This CDR3 reads CASSATGLAGTTGELFF. CDR3 in DNA: TGTGCCAGCAGCGCAACGGGGCTAGCGGGAACCACCGGGGAGCTGTTTTTT.

A word on this clone: The junction shows a germline mismatch at one end, possibly a read error. The same CDR3 can be traced to other DNA sequences in this sample. The chain has TRBV7-2 and TRBJ2-7; perhaps TRBD2 as D (5 bases). The CDR3 has 14 residues. Germline CDR1 SGHTA, CDR2 FQGNSA. The DNA for the CDR3 is TGCGCCAGCAGCCGGGCGGGCAGCCCCTACGAGCAGTACTTC. This gives the protein CASSRAGSPYEQYF.

In its sample, this clone was seen once. The V gene is TRBV29-1, the J gene TRBJ2-1, with D perhaps matching TRBD2 (6 bases). This CDR3 has 16 residues. V was trimmed by 5 bases and J by 9 bases, leaving 26 bases between them. Germline V gene lookup returns CDR1 SQVTM and CDR2 ANQGSEA. CDR3 DNA: TGCAGCGTTTTGGGGGGAGATGATCGTGTGGGGTTTGAGCAGTTCTTC. It yields the protein CSVLGGDDRVGFEQFF.

This clone has a handful of counts. The chain employs TRBV2 and TRBJ2-1, with TRBD2 identical over 14 bases. The V and J ends lost 6 bases and 9 bases, in that order; junction bases with no gene match: 10. Germline CDR1 SNHLY, CDR2 FYNNEI. The CDR3 extends over 16 amino acids. The CDR3 DNA reads as TGTGCCAGCAGCCTCCGACTAGCGGGGGGGCCCGGTGAGCAGTTCTTC. Its protein product is CASSLRLAGGPGEQFF.

The chain employs TRBV10-3 and TRBJ2-7, with 8 bases aligning to TRBD1. Germline V gene sequence: CDR1 ENHRY, CDR2 SYGVKD. The V gene end was trimmed by 3 bases and the J gene end by 5 bases; junction bases not matched to a gene: 6. The CDR3 runs 14 residues. The CDR3: CAISDLTGDNEQYF. Here the CDR3 DNA reads TGTGCCATCAGTGATTTGACAGGGGATAACGAGCAGTACTTC.

V usage is TRBV19 and J usage is TRBJ1-1; D remains unclear. The V gene lost 3 bases and the J gene lost 0 bases, with 14 bases spanning the gap. In germline, CDR1 is LNHDA, CDR2 SQIVND (reference sequence). This CDR3 contains 16 residues. CDR3 protein: CASSIQREFMNTEAFF. CDR3 nucleotides: TGTGCCAGTAGTATTCAACGGGAGTTCATGAACACTGAAGCTTTCTTT.

This chain joins TRBV6-5 and TRBJ2-3; the match to TRBD2 covers 8 bases. Germline CDR1 reads MNHEY; CDR2 reads SVGAGI. The V gene end was trimmed by 6 bases and the J gene end by 6 bases; junction bases not matched to a gene: 11. CDR3 length equals 15 residues. CDR3 DNA sequence: TGTGCCAGCAGCTACACCGGGGGGGCGGGTGATACGCAGTATTTT. It translates to CASSYTGGAGDTQYF.

The table lists this clone with a few counts. The chain has TRBV19 and TRBJ1-5; 8 bases are a match to TRBD1. This CDR3 is built from 16 residues. V shed 5 bases, J shed 3 bases, and the junction held 9 bases outside the gene matches. Germline V gene lookup returns CDR1 LNHDA and CDR2 SQIVND (reference sequence). For the CDR3, the DNA is TGTGCCAGTAGTCCCGGGACAGGCCCTATCAATCAGCCCCAGCATTTT. Its protein is CASSPGTGPINQPQHF.

This clone appeared once. CDR3 loop: CASSILQGSYNEQFF. CDR3 bases: TGTGCCAGTAGTATCCTGCAGGGTTCCTACAATGAGCAGTTCTTC. The chain uses TRBV19 and TRBJ2-1; D is perhaps TRBD1 (5 bases). V lost 3 bases, J lost 1 base, and 10 bases lay in between. Germline CDR1 and CDR2: LNHDA and SQIVND (reference sequence). The CDR3 has 15 residues.

This chain uses TRBV6-4 with TRBJ2-1; D perhaps matches TRBD2 (6 bases). The CDR3 spans 14 residues. CDR1 and CDR2 from the germline V gene are MRHNA and SNTAGT. The V end lost 2 bases, the J end lost 8 bases, and 13 bases lay between the germline ends. CDR3 amino acids: CASSDDPGVDEQFF. Written as DNA, the CDR3 is TGTGCCAGCAGTGACGACCCGGGGGTGGATGAGCAGTTCTTC.

V is TRBV19 and J is TRBJ2-1, with 11 bases fitting TRBD2. Trimming took 4 bases from V and 8 from J; bases not matched to a gene: 10. CDR1 and CDR2 from the germline V gene are LNHDA and SQIVND (reference sequence). This CDR3 is 16 amino acids long. Written as DNA, the CDR3 is TGTGCCAGTAGTACCGCGGGACTAGCGGAGAGGTATGAGCAGTTCTTC. This translates into CASSTAGLAERYEQFF.

V gene TRBV9 combines with J gene TRBJ2-3, with 9 bases identical to TRBD1. Germline lookup yields CDR1 SGDLS and CDR2 YYNGEE. J was trimmed by 5 bases and V by 0 bases; bases with no gene match: 7. This CDR3 comprises 16 residues. For the CDR3, the DNA is TGTGCCAGCAGCGTAGGAACAGGGGGCTTTGGAGATACGCAGTATTTT. Encoded protein: CASSVGTGGFGDTQYF. The whole variable domain, remainder taken from reference TRBV9 and TRBJ2-3, is DSGVTQTPKHLITATGQRVTLRCSPRSGDLSVYWYQQSLDQGLQFLIQYYNGEERAKGNILERFSAQQFPDLHSELNLSSLELGDSALYFCASSVGTGGFGDTQYFGPGTRLTVL.

This clone was seen a few times. V gene TRBV5-4 combines with J gene TRBJ2-3; D remains unclear. This CDR3 region has 13 residues. V lost 6 bases, J lost 5 bases, and 13 bases lay in between. Per the germline V gene, CDR1 is SGHNT and CDR2 is YYREEE (reference sequence). For the CDR3, the DNA is TGTGCCAGCACCCTCCTTAGTCTAGATACGCAGTATTTT. Its translation: CASTLLSLDTQYF.

The chain is built from TRBV28 and TRBJ2-1; perhaps TRBD2 as D (6 bases). The germline V gene encodes CDR1 MDHEN and CDR2 SYDVKM. Trimming took 5 bases from V and 2 from J, leaving 16 bases between them. The CDR3 is 16 amino acids. CDR3 coding DNA: TGTGCCAGCAGTCCGGACTATCTAAGTCCCTACAATGAGCAGTTCTTC. Its protein product is CASSPDYLSPYNEQFF.

The J gene is TRBJ2-7, the V gene TRBV5-4; D is perhaps TRBD2 (6 bases). From germline, CDR1 is SGHNT and CDR2 YYREEE (reference sequence). Between the trimmed V and J ends, which lost 3 bases and 3 bases, there was a span of 16 bases. The CDR3 covers 15 residues. The CDR3 sequence: CASSWELAGVYEQYF. The CDR3, as DNA: TGTGCCAGCAGCTGGGAACTAGCTGGCGTCTACGAGCAGTACTTC. Variable domain in full (rest from reference TRBV5-4 and TRBJ2-7): ETGVTQSPTHLIKTRGQQVTLRCSSQSGHNTVSWYQQALGQGPQFIFQYYREEENGRGNFPPRFSGLQFPNYSSELNVNALELDDSALYLCASSWELAGVYEQYFGPGTRLTVT.

V usage is TRBV5-1 and J usage is TRBJ2-3, with D hard to call. Germline CDR1 reads SGHRS; CDR2 reads YFSETQ. The V gene lost 4 bases and the J gene lost 2 bases, with 5 bases spanning the gap. The CDR3 covers 12 residues. CDR3 coding DNA: TGCGCCAGCAGCGGCCCCACAGATACGCAGTATTTT. Translation gives CASSGPTDTQYF.

The gene calls are TRBV19 and TRBJ1-1, with D hard to call. The CDR3 runs to 13 residues. Germline CDR1 LNHDA, CDR2 SQIVND (reference sequence). Deletions cut 2 bases from V and 3 bases from J, with 7 bases between. The CDR3 here is CASSIYGYTEAFF. The CDR3 DNA reads as TGTGCCAGTAGTATATACGGGTACACTGAAGCTTTCTTT.

The chain is built from TRBV7-9 and TRBJ1-1; D gene unclear. Trimming took 2 bases from V and 1 from J, leaving 5 bases between them. The CDR3 runs 13 residues. Per the germline V gene, CDR1 is SEHNR and CDR2 is FQNEAQ (reference sequence). The CDR3 protein is CASSLSGNTEAFF. The CDR3 DNA sequence: TGTGCCAGCAGCTTATCCGGGAACACTGAAGCTTTCTTT.

Only one count was recorded for this clone. The rearrangement links TRBV6-1 to TRBJ2-5, with TRBD2 matching over 13 bases. The DNA end is a closer match to TRBJ2-7, so the J assignment may be wrong. CDR3 length: 17 amino acids. Germline-derived CDR1 and CDR2 are MNHNS and SASEGT. The CDR3 region is CASSALLAGGPVDEQYF. CDR3 in DNA: TGTGCCAGCAGTGCCCTACTAGCGGGAGGGCCCGTGGACGAGCAGTACTTC.

The CDR3 protein is CSVDAGQGAYEQYF. As DNA, the CDR3 is TGCAGCGTTGACGCCGGACAGGGGGCCTACGAGCAGTACTTC. The chain uses TRBV29-1 and TRBJ2-5; 10 nucleotides agree with TRBD1. The end of the DNA fits TRBJ2-7 better, so the J call may be wrong. This CDR3 has 14 residues. The germline gives CDR1 SQVTM, CDR2 ANQGSEA.

J is TRBJ2-1 and V is TRBV27; possibly TRBD2 for D (6 bases). The CDR3 runs 15 residues. CDR1 MNHEY and CDR2 SMNVEV come from the germline V gene (reference sequence). Trimming removed 3 bases from V and 2 bases from J, with 11 bases in between. The CDR3 loop is CASSFRLGPYNEQFF. The DNA of the CDR3 is TGTGCCAGCAGTTTTCGACTAGGGCCCTACAATGAGCAGTTCTTC.

The rearrangement joins TRBV4-1 to TRBJ1-4, with D possibly being TRBD1 (5 bases). The CDR3 extends over 14 amino acids. Germline V gene sequence: CDR1 MGHRA, CDR2 YSYEKL. Trimming shortened V by 0 bases and J by 8 bases, and 10 bases separated the two germline ends. In nucleotides, the CDR3 is TGCGCCAGCAGCCAAGACTATACAGGAGAAAAACTGTTTTTT. As protein: CASSQDYTGEKLFF.

This clone was found once. The chain couples TRBV2 to TRBJ2-5; 8 nucleotides line up with TRBD2. The CDR3 loop spans 15 amino acids. Germline V gene sequence: CDR1 SNHLY, CDR2 FYNNEI. Losses at the gene ends were 4 bases for V and 2 bases for J; bases not matched to a gene: 6. The CDR3 loop reads CASSGSGGQQETQYF. The CDR3 DNA sequence: TGTGCCAGCAGTGGAAGCGGGGGCCAACAAGAGACCCAGTACTTC.

V usage is TRBV30 and J usage is TRBJ1-1; the D gene is possibly TRBD1 (5 bases). The CDR3 extends over 14 amino acids. V dropped 7 bases and J dropped 10 bases, with 25 bases sitting between them. CDR1 and CDR2 from the germline V gene are GTSNPN and SVGIG (reference sequence). The CDR3 loop is CASYDGSPYRGAFF. CDR3 bases: TGTGCCTCCTACGACGGGTCCCCGTATAGGGGAGCTTTCTTT.

The chain employs TRBV9 and TRBJ1-3; perhaps TRBD1 as D (6 bases). V was clipped by 0 bases and J by 0 bases, with 16 bases between them. Germline V gene data show CDR1 as SGDLS and CDR2 as YYNGEE. The CDR3 has 18 residues. The CDR3 DNA sequence: TGTGCCAGCAGCGTAGAGGCGGGGGCGCCTTTCTCTGGAAACACCATATATTTT. This codes for CASSVEAGAPFSGNTIYF.